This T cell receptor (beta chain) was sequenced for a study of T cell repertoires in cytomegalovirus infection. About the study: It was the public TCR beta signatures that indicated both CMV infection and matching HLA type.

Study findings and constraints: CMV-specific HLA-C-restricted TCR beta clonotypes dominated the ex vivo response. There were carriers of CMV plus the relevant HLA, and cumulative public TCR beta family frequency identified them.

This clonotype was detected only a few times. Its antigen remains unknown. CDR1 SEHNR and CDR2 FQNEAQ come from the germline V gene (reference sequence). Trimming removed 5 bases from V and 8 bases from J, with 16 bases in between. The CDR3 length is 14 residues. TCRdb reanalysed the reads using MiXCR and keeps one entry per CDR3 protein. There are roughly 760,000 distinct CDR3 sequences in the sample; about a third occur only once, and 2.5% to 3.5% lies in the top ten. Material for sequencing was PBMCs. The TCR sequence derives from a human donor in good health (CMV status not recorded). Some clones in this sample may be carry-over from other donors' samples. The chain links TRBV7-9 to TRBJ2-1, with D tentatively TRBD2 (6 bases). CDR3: CASSLLGERDEQFF. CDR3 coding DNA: TGTGCCAGCAGCCTCCTGGGGGAGCGGGATGAGCAGTTCTTC.